This T cell receptor beta chain was found in a study of metastatic and nonmetastatic thyroid tumors. About the research overall: The study looked at repertoires side by side in blood and in tumor or nodule tissue from malignant and benign thyroid patients.

A few counts support this clone. No patient received treatment before thyroid surgery. V lost 6 bases, J lost 11 bases, and 8 bases stayed unmatched. The CDR3 covers 13 residues. Germline CDR1 is MNHEY and CDR2 is SMNVEV (reference sequence). Per the original data handling: It was from CDR3 differences across clinicopathological groups that a distant-metastasis classifier for papillary thyroid cancer was built. TCRdb recomputed clones from the PCR reads via MiXCR. These V and J calls originate from TCRdb's pipeline instead of the authors' own analysis. The data contain tens of thousands of clones, approximately 26% of them singletons.

The TCR was taken from a female donor with papillary thyroid cancer or a benign thyroid nodule (not recorded which). Some clones in this sample may be carry-over from other donors' samples. This chain uses TRBV27 with TRBJ1-5; 9 nucleotides agree with TRBD1. Sequencing input: blood. The DNA of the CDR3 is TGTGCCAGCAGCCAAGGGGGGACAGGGACCCAGCATTTT. This encodes CASSQGGTGTQHF.